Shown below are 12 T cell receptor beta chains from a single sample sequenced in a study of blood T cell repertoires in COVID-19 (dated by TCRdb to 2020 to 2021). Libraries were constructed by the immunoSEQ multiplex PCR assay. TCRdb provides this immuneACCESS table in a form limited to in-frame rearrangements. Some clones are lacking; in checked studies, under half of them reflect an unresolved V gene, and why the rest are absent is not known. The sample table lists 190,000 or so clones, approximately 90% of them with a count of one. Clones ranked in the top ten supply 4% to 5% of the sample. The material sequenced was peripheral blood. All receptors come from a woman between 25 and 40 years old with acute or convalescent COVID-19.

The rearrangement links TRBV7-9 to TRBJ1-6; a possible D gene is TRBD1 (6 bases). The CDR3 spans 15 residues. Germline CDR1 reads SEHNR; CDR2 reads FQNEAQ (reference sequence). Trimming removed 2 bases from V and 5 bases from J, with 10 bases in between. CDR3 DNA sequence: TGTGCCAGCAGCTTACGGGGACACGATAATTCACCCCTCCACTTT. Amino acid sequence: CASSLRGHDNSPLHF.

CDR3 DNA sequence: TGTGCCAGCCCCAGGGGCAACGAGCAGTACTTC. Translating it yields CASPRGNEQYF. The chain is built from TRBV2 and TRBJ2-7, with D possibly matching TRBD1 (6 bases). Germline CDR1 reads SNHLY; CDR2 reads FYNNEI. The V end was cut by 8 bases, the J end by 5 bases, with 10 bases between. There are 11 residues in the CDR3.

V usage is TRBV5-5 and J usage is TRBJ1-1; the D is unclear. The V end was cut by 4 bases, the J end by 1 base, with 5 bases between. Per germline, CDR1 SGHKS and CDR2 YYEKEE (reference sequence). This CDR3 comprises 12 residues. The CDR3 sequence: CASSSANTEAFF. CDR3 bases: TGTGCCAGCAGCAGCGCGAACACTGAAGCTTTCTTT. Supplemented by reference TRBV5-5 and TRBJ1-1, the full variable domain reads DAGVTQSPTHLIKTRGQQVTLRCSPISGHKSVSWYQQVLGQGPQFIFQYYEKEERGRGNFPDRFSARQFPNYSSELNVNALLLGDSALYLCASSSANTEAFFGQGTRLTVV.

The V gene is TRBV10-3, the J gene TRBJ2-3, with 11 bases identical to TRBD2. The junction had 4 bases not matched to a gene; V was cut back by 8 bases and J by 3 bases. This CDR3 contains 14 residues. Germline values: CDR1 ENHRY, CDR2 SYGVKD. CDR3 DNA sequence: TGTGCCATCGCTAGCGGGAGGCCGACAGATACGCAGTATTTT. Encoded protein: CAIASGRPTDTQYF.

This chain connects TRBV5-1 to TRBJ2-3; the match to TRBD1 covers 8 bases. The germline V gene encodes CDR1 SGHRS and CDR2 YFSETQ. This CDR3 has 15 residues. Trimming at V came to 2 bases and at J to 2 bases, leaving 4 bases not matched to a gene. The CDR3 sequence is CASSFDRGYTDTQYF. CDR3 coding DNA: TGCGCCAGCAGCTTCGACAGGGGTTACACAGATACGCAGTATTTT. Supplemented by reference TRBV5-1 and TRBJ2-3, the full variable domain reads KAGVTQTPRYLIKTRGQQVTLSCSPISGHRSVSWYQQTPGQGLQFLFEYFSETQRNKGNFPGRFSGRQFSNSRSEMNVSTLELGDSALYLCASSFDRGYTDTQYFGPGTRLTVL.

The count of this clone is one. The gene calls are TRBV3-1 (or the pseudogene TRBV3-2) and TRBJ1-2; D unresolved. Trimming removed 1 base at V and 5 bases at J, with 17 bases between. The CDR3 spans 16 residues. The germline gives CDR1 LGHDT, CDR2 YNNKEL (reference sequence). The CDR3, as DNA: TGTGCCAGCAGCCAAGGCGGATCCCTTCGAGGGTATGGCTACACCTTC. It codes for CASSQGGSLRGYGYTF.

V gene TRBV3-1 (or the pseudogene TRBV3-2) combines with J gene TRBJ2-1; maybe TRBD2 (5 bases). Germline V gene lookup returns CDR1 LGHDT and CDR2 YNNKEL (reference sequence). V was shortened by 0 bases and J by 7 bases, with 10 bases between the two germline ends. The CDR3 contains 14 residues. The CDR3 region is CASSQDTSQNEQFF. Written as DNA, the CDR3 is TGTGCCAGCAGCCAAGACACTAGTCAAAATGAGCAGTTCTTC.

The rearrangement links TRBV5-1 to TRBJ1-1; D is unresolved. The CDR3 totals 13 residues. V lost 0 bases to trimming and J lost 4 bases, with 7 bases between them. Germline V gene sequence: CDR1 SGHRS, CDR2 YFSETQ. The CDR3 nucleotides read TGCGCCAGCAGCTTGGTTATAGCCACTGAAGCTTTCTTT. It is translated as CASSLVIATEAFF.

The sample holds one count of this clone. The chain has TRBV29-1 and TRBJ2-5; tentative D call: TRBD2 (5 bases). The germline V gene has CDR1 SQVTM and CDR2 ANQGSEA. With 5 bases removed from V and 4 bases from J, the gap between germline ends came to 14 bases. This CDR3 is built from 13 residues. CDR3 DNA: TGCAGCGTTTTCGGGATGTCAGGAGAGACCCAGTACTTC. This sequence encodes CSVFGMSGETQYF. Full variable domain (remainder filled in from reference TRBV29-1 and TRBJ2-5): SAVISQKPSRDICQRGTSLTIQCQVDSQVTMMFWYRQQPGQSLTLIATANQGSEATYESGFVIDKFPISRPNLTFSTLTVSNMSPEDSSIYLCSVFGMSGETQYFGPGTRLLVL.

CDR3 sequence reads: CASSIVARENQPQHF. The CDR3 DNA is TGTGCCAGTAGTATAGTGGCGCGGGAAAATCAGCCCCAGCATTTT. The gene calls are TRBV19 and TRBJ1-5; D unresolved. V was pared by 1 base and J by 4 bases, with 11 bases between. Germline CDR1 LNHDA, CDR2 SQIVND (reference sequence). The CDR3 covers 15 residues.

The chain links TRBV5-1 to TRBJ2-5, with TRBD1 matching over 10 bases. The V segment lost 2 bases and the J segment 5 bases; nucleotides outside the gene matches: 12. Germline CDR1 SGHRS, CDR2 YFSETQ. The CDR3 covers 17 residues. The CDR3 DNA reads TGCGCCAGCAGCTTCGGCCCTCCGGGACAGGGGTTCGAGACCCAGTACTTC. The encoded protein is CASSFGPPGQGFETQYF. The full variable domain, its missing parts supplied by reference TRBV5-1 and TRBJ2-5, is KAGVTQTPRYLIKTRGQQVTLSCSPISGHRSVSWYQQTPGQGLQFLFEYFSETQRNKGNFPGRFSGRQFSNSRSEMNVSTLELGDSALYLCASSFGPPGQGFETQYFGPGTRLLVL.

This clone came up a few times. This chain links TRBV19 with TRBJ1-5; 7 bases are a match to TRBD1. Germline values: CDR1 LNHDA, CDR2 SQIVND (reference sequence). V shed 9 bases, J shed 0 bases, and the junction held 8 bases outside the gene matches. This CDR3 region has 15 residues. Here the CDR3 DNA reads TGTGCCAGCAATGGGGGGACAGATAGCAATCAGCCCCAGCATTTT. It specifies CASNGGTDSNQPQHF.